The 10 T cell receptor beta chains below come from one sample, sequenced in a study of blood T cell repertoires in COVID-19. TCRdb's table, derived via immunoSEQ multiplex PCR, lists solely in-frame clones and lacks some. The sample has fewer than 250,000 clones; 80% to 90% are singletons. Material: PBMCs or T cells enriched from blood (not recorded which). Every receptor here comes from a woman in her twenties or thirties who had been exposed to COVID-19.

This rearrangement joins TRBV6-5 to TRBJ1-1; TRBD1 agrees at 7 bases. From germline, CDR1 is MNHEY and CDR2 SVGAGI. The trim removed 10 bases at V and 5 bases at J, leaving 10 bases unmatched. The CDR3 sequence is 13 residues long. CDR3 coding DNA: TGTGCCATTCAGGGGGTCGGAATGACTGAAGCTTTCTTT. Its protein is CAIQGVGMTEAFF.

The chain combines TRBV6-1 with TRBJ1-2; D uncertain. CDR1 is MNHNS and CDR2 is SASEGT in the germline V gene. This CDR3 is built from 12 residues. Trimming cost V 2 bases and J 7 bases, with 8 bases left between them. Written as DNA, the CDR3 is TGTGCCAGCAGTGAACCCGGGTCTGGCTACACCTTC. Protein sequence: CASSEPGSGYTF.

The chain joins TRBV14 to TRBJ2-6; TRBD1 might be the D (6 bases). The V end lost 3 bases, the J end lost 0 bases, and 12 bases lay between the germline ends. CDR3 size: 17 residues. Germline CDR1 is SGHDN and CDR2 is FVKESK. This chain's CDR3 is CASSQWTVDSGANVLTF. CDR3 sequence (DNA): TGTGCCAGCAGCCAGTGGACAGTAGACTCTGGGGCCAACGTCCTGACTTTC.

CDR3 protein: CASSLGSPSFGEPDTQYF. In nucleotides, the CDR3 is TGTGCCAGCAGCTTAGGCTCCCCCTCGTTCGGAGAGCCAGATACGCAGTATTTT. The chain uses TRBV11-3 and TRBJ2-3; D unclear. This CDR3 comprises 18 residues. In germline, CDR1 is SGHNT, CDR2 YENEEA. Trimming left V 1 base short and J 4 bases short, with 21 bases between.

This clone was counted at least ten times. V is TRBV6-4 and J is TRBJ1-2; the match to TRBD1 covers 7 bases. Trimming at V came to 6 bases and at J to 1 base, leaving 11 bases not matched to a gene. From germline, CDR1 is MRHNA and CDR2 SNTAGT. CDR3 length: 16 amino acids. CDR3 loop: CASRKDRHDNNYGYTF. In nucleotides, the CDR3 is TGTGCCAGCAGAAAGGACAGGCACGACAATAACTATGGCTACACCTTC.

The rearrangement links TRBV19 to TRBJ2-1, with TRBD2 identical over 12 bases. The CDR3 extends over 14 amino acids. Losses at the gene ends were 8 bases for V and 3 bases for J; bases not matched to a gene: 2. Germline V gives CDR1 LNHDA, CDR2 SQIVND (reference sequence). The CDR3 is CASSLAGGYNEQFF. The CDR3 region has the DNA TGTGCCAGTTCACTAGCGGGAGGCTACAATGAGCAGTTCTTC.

The rearrangement joins TRBV19 to TRBJ2-2; possibly TRBD1 for D (6 bases). With 3 bases removed from V and 0 bases from J, the gap between germline ends came to 8 bases. The CDR3 extends over 15 amino acids. The germline gives CDR1 LNHDA, CDR2 SQIVND (reference sequence). CDR3 DNA sequence: TGTGCCAGTAGTATTGACAGGACGAACACCGGGGAGCTGTTTTTT. Its protein product is CASSIDRTNTGELFF.

DNA for the CDR3: TGCGCCACCCTTTGGCCCGGGGGGCTCGAGCAGTACTTC. Translating gives CATLWPGGLEQYF. The V and J genes are TRBV10-2 and TRBJ2-7; weak D call: TRBD2 (7 bases). With 10 bases removed from V and 6 bases from J, the gap between germline ends came to 19 bases. The CDR3 runs 13 residues. Germline V gene sequence: CDR1 WSHSY, CDR2 SAAADI.

The CDR3 nucleotides are TGTGCCAGCAGCCTAGCGGCCAGCTCCTACAATGAGCAGTTCTTC. Its translation is CASSLAASSYNEQFF. The chain couples TRBV6-5 to TRBJ2-1; 7 nucleotides line up with TRBD2. The CDR3 covers 15 residues. Trimming took 6 bases from V and 0 from J; bases not matched to a gene: 5. Per the germline V gene, CDR1 is MNHEY and CDR2 is SVGAGI.

Here the CDR3 reads CATSTYPQGGYTF. The CDR3 DNA sequence: TGTGCCACCAGCACATACCCCCAGGGAGGCTACACCTTC. V gene TRBV15 combines with J gene TRBJ1-2, with a possible D match to TRBD1 (5 bases). CDR3 length: 13 amino acids. CDR1 is LNHNV, CDR2 YYDKDF, per germline (reference sequence). Trimming stripped 4 bases from V and 8 bases from J, with 14 bases between.